The rows below give T cell receptor beta chains drawn from one sample of a study of CD8 T cells in Susac syndrome. Using its own MiXCR run on the immunoSEQ multiplex PCR reads, TCRdb lists one record per CDR3 protein. The table shows about 210,000 distinct CDR3 sequences, with about 95% occurring only once. The specimen was CD4+ T cells from PBMCs. These receptors came from a human donor with multiple sclerosis. CDR3s include the opening cysteine and the closing phenylalanine or tryptophan. D genes are given only for firm matches. Not all rows give a size; the values are once, few, many and, for expanded clones, a class.

NA	TRBD2	TRBV5-1	TRBJ2-1	CASRSGLAGGLLGFYNEQFF	TGCGCCAGCAGATCCGGACTAGCGGGAGGGCTATTGGGGTTCTACAATGAGCAGTTCTTC
NA	NA	TRBV6-6	TRBJ1-1	CASSSGLNTEAFF	TGTGCCAGCAGCTCGGGGTTGAACACTGAAGCTTTCTTT
NA	NA	TRBV20-1	TRBJ2-3	CSARGGALVGSPDTQYF	TGCAGTGCTAGAGGGGGGGCCCTAGTCGGTAGTCCAGATACGCAGTATTTT
few	NA	TRBV20-1	TRBJ2-7	CSATGTSYEQYF	TGCAGTGCTACGGGGACTTCCTACGAGCAGTACTTC
NA	NA	TRBV30	TRBJ1-2	CAWTIGLPAIGGYTF	TGTGCCTGGACCATCGGGCTGCCAGCTATCGGAGGCTACACCTTC
NA	TRBD1	TRBV6-5	TRBJ1-2	CASSSGQGYAGYTF	TGTGCCAGCAGTTCGGGACAGGGTTATGCTGGCTACACCTTC
NA	NA	TRBV3-1	TRBJ1-1	CASSQDLPALRGTEAFF	TGTGCCAGCAGCCAAGATTTGCCAGCCCTTAGGGGCACTGAAGCTTTCTTT
NA	NA	TRBV11-2	TRBJ1-1	CASSLVGGSTEAFF	TGTGCCAGCAGCTTAGTGGGGGGATCCACTGAAGCTTTCTTT
NA	NA	TRBV20-1	TRBJ2-7	CSARDRDVEQYF	TGCAGTGCTAGAGACAGGGATGTCGAGCAGTACTTC
NA	TRBD2	TRBV20-1	TRBJ2-1	CSARDPSGISYNEQFF	TGCAGTGCTAGAGATCCTAGCGGGATCTCGTACAATGAGCAGTTCTTC
NA	TRBD2	TRBV29-1	TRBJ2-3	CSVTRGGTDTQYF	TGCAGCGTTACCCGGGGAGGGACAGATACGCAGTATTTT
NA	TRBD1	TRBV4-1	TRBJ2-5	CASSGRDRNGKTQYF	TGCGCCAGCAGCGGCCGGGACAGGAATGGGAAGACCCAGTACTTC
once	NA	TRBV12-3/TRBV12-4	TRBJ2-3	CASRYTDTQYF	TGTGCCAGCAGATACACAGATACGCAGTATTTT
NA	NA	TRBV7-9	TRBJ1-1	CASRAVLGKSTEAFF	TGTGCCAGCAGGGCGGTGTTGGGGAAGAGCACTGAAGCTTTCTTT
NA	NA	TRBV25-1	TRBJ1-2	CASSESGANYGYTF	TGTGCCAGCAGTGAATCGGGAGCTAACTATGGCTACACCTTC
NA	NA	TRBV20-1	TRBJ2-5	CSARDLVGDGETQYF	TGCAGTGCTAGAGATCTGGTCGGGGACGGAGAGACCCAGTACTTC
NA	NA	TRBV29-1	TRBJ1-2	CSVEQYSSNYGYTF	TGCAGCGTTGAACAATACAGTTCTAACTATGGCTACACCTTC
NA	TRBD1	TRBV29-1	TRBJ1-5	CSAGQANQPQHF	TGCAGCGCTGGACAGGCAAATCAGCCCCAGCATTTT
NA	NA	TRBV7-8	TRBJ2-3	CASSTVHGSTDTQYF	TGTGCCAGCAGCACTGTTCACGGAAGCACAGATACGCAGTATTTT
NA	NA	TRBV3-1	TRBJ2-5	CASSQALGAETQYF	TGTGCCAGCAGCCAAGCCTTGGGGGCCGAGACCCAGTACTTC
NA	TRBD2	TRBV20-1	TRBJ2-7	CSARGGSGAYEQYF	TGCAGTGCTAGAGGAGGTAGCGGGGCCTACGAGCAGTACTTC
NA	NA	TRBV20-1	TRBJ2-7	CSANGGTASYEQYF	TGCAGTGCGAATGGCGGGACAGCGTCCTACGAGCAGTACTTC
once	NA	TRBV6-1	TRBJ2-3	CASSPGKESNQGTQYF	TGTGCCAGCAGCCCCGGGAAGGAGAGTAATCAGGGCACGCAGTATTTT
NA	TRBD2	TRBV7-9	TRBJ2-3	CASSSIRAGGTDTQYF	TGTGCCAGCAGCTCTATTCGAGCGGGGGGAACAGATACGCAGTATTTT
NA	TRBD1	TRBV20-1	TRBJ1-1	CSAPRGEGTEAFF	TGCAGTGCCCCCAGGGGGGAGGGCACTGAAGCTTTCTTT
NA	NA	TRBV4-2	TRBJ1-1	CASSQELSQNTEAFF	TGTGCCAGCAGCCAAGAACTGTCACAGAACACTGAAGCTTTCTTT
NA	TRBD1	TRBV20-1	TRBJ1-2	CSAPDRQGANYGYTF	TGCAGTGCCCCAGACAGACAGGGAGCTAACTATGGCTACACCTTC
once	NA	TRBV6-2/TRBV6-3	TRBJ2-1	CASMGSSYNEQFF	TGTGCCAGCATGGGAAGCTCCTACAATGAGCAGTTCTTC
NA	NA	TRBV19	TRBJ1-6	CASSGGGLRNSPLHF	TGTGCCAGTAGTGGAGGGGGGCTGCGAAATTCACCCCTCCACTTT